This T cell receptor beta chain was obtained from a study of cytomegalovirus exposure and HLA in healthy donors. The primer mix had 60 Vbeta and 13 Jbeta primers. Generated by immunoSEQ multiplex PCR, the TCRdb table keeps only in-frame clones and is missing some. The sample includes about 190,000 clones, around 84% seen only once; the top ten take around 3.6%. This clone has only a few counts. Its antigen is undetermined. Germline V CDR1 and CDR2: MNHEY, SMNVEV (reference sequence). The CDR3 has 14 amino acids. Trimming cost V 5 bases and J 1 base; bases outside gene matches: 4. Study results and caveats: CMV serostatus was the sole immune exposure data available. In a later analysis, common viral pathogens appeared linked to several of the most significant clusters.

This sequence was found in a middle-aged man in good health and CMV-seropositive. The V and J genes are TRBV27 and TRBJ1-1; 7 nucleotides match TRBD1. The sequenced sample consisted of PBMCs. The CDR3 DNA sequence: TGTGCCAGCAGTCGACGGACAGGGAACACTGAAGCTTTCTTT. Protein sequence: CASSRRTGNTEAFF.